The T cell receptor beta chain under discussion was sequenced for a study of blood T cell repertoires in COVID-19. On this clone: One end of the junction is discordant with germline, which a read error may explain.

Enrollment of patients from Seattle took place during active infection, with longitudinal follow-up. The CDR3 sequence is 13 residues long. TCRdb's copy holds only in-frame clones and misses some; the assay was immunoSEQ multiplex PCR. Of just under 65,000 clones listed, around 80% are singletons. This receptor was taken from a man aged 55 to 69 with COVID-19, enrolled during active disease. The chain carries TRBV12-3 or TRBV12-4 and TRBJ1-2; D ambiguous. Sequenced input: peripheral blood. As DNA, the CDR3 is TGTGCCAGCAGGTTAGGGAGGGTGGCTGGCTACACCTTC. Translating it yields CASRLGRVAGYTF.